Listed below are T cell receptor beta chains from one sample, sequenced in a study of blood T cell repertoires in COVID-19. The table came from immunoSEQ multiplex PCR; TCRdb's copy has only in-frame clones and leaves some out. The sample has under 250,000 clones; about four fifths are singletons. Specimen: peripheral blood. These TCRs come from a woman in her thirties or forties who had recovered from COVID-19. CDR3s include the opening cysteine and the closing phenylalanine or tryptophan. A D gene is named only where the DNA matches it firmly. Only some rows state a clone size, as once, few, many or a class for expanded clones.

CDR3 DNA: TGTGCCAGCAGCTTAAGGGGGGGGAACACTGAAGCTTTCTTT
CDR3 protein: CASSLRGGNTEAFF
D gene: .
clone size: few
J gene: TRBJ1-1
V gene: TRBV11-3

CDR3 DNA: TGTGCCAGCAGCCGGGGAGGGGGTTCGGATACGCAGTATTTT
CDR3 protein: CASSRGGGSDTQYF
D gene: .
clone size: once
J gene: TRBJ2-3
V gene: TRBV7-9

CDR3 DNA: TGTGCCAGCAACCTAGATGGGGCCAACTCCCAGCCCCAGCATTTT
CDR3 protein: CASNLDGANSQPQHF
D gene: .
clone size: .
J gene: TRBJ1-5
V gene: TRBV28

CDR3 DNA: TGTGCCAGCAGACGGGATGAAAAACTGTTTTTT
CDR3 protein: CASRRDEKLFF
D gene: .
clone size: many
J gene: TRBJ1-4
V gene: TRBV28

CDR3 DNA: TGCAGTGCTAGTTATGGAGCTCCCTCTGGGGCCAACGTCCTGACTTTC
CDR3 protein: CSASYGAPSGANVLTF
D gene: .
clone size: few
J gene: TRBJ2-6
V gene: TRBV20-1

CDR3 DNA: TGTGCCATCAGTGAGGCGCTTCCCGGGGAGCTGTTTTTT
CDR3 protein: CAISEALPGELFF
D gene: .
clone size: .
J gene: TRBJ2-2
V gene: TRBV10-3

CDR3 DNA: TGTGCCAGTAAAATGCCTGACAGTTCCAATCAGCCCCAGCATTTT
CDR3 protein: CASKMPDSSNQPQHF
D gene: .
clone size: .
J gene: TRBJ1-5
V gene: TRBV19

CDR3 DNA: TGTGCCTGGAGTGCTCAGGGGACAGGGGTAGTCAATTCACCCCTCCACTTT
CDR3 protein: CAWSAQGTGVVNSPLHF
D gene: TRBD1
clone size: .
J gene: TRBJ1-6
V gene: TRBV30

CDR3 DNA: TGTGCCAGCAGTGCCCTGGACAGGATTCAGAGTTCACCCCTCCACTTT
CDR3 protein: CASSALDRIQSSPLHF
D gene: TRBD1
clone size: .
J gene: TRBJ1-6
V gene: TRBV6-1

CDR3 DNA: TGTGCCAGCAGGGGACAGGGGATTAGTGCTGAAGCTTTCTTT
CDR3 protein: CASRGQGISAEAFF
D gene: TRBD1
clone size: .
J gene: TRBJ1-1
V gene: TRBV6-5

CDR3 DNA: TGCGCCAGCAGCCACCCCGGGGTCTGGCGGGGCGCTGAGCAGTTCTTC
CDR3 protein: CASSHPGVWRGAEQFF
D gene: .
clone size: .
J gene: TRBJ2-1
V gene: TRBV4-1

CDR3 DNA: TGTGCCAGCAGCTCCACTGACTACGAGCAGTACTTC
CDR3 protein: CASSSTDYEQYF
D gene: .
clone size: .
J gene: TRBJ2-7
V gene: TRBV7-9

CDR3 DNA: TGTGCCAGCAGGTCAGTCTCCTACGAGCAGTACTTC
CDR3 protein: CASRSVSYEQYF
D gene: .
clone size: once
J gene: TRBJ2-7
V gene: TRBV6-5

CDR3 DNA: TGTGCCAGCACCACCGGGACAGGGACCTACGAGCAGTACTTC
CDR3 protein: CASTTGTGTYEQYF
D gene: TRBD1
clone size: .
J gene: TRBJ2-7
V gene: TRBV28

CDR3 DNA: TGTGCCTGGAATTCCGCCCTGAGCGACTACACCTTC
CDR3 protein: CAWNSALSDYTF
D gene: .
clone size: few
J gene: TRBJ1-2
V gene: TRBV30

CDR3 DNA: TGTGCCAGCAGTCCACAGGGTCGGGGCAATCAGCCCCAGCATTTT
CDR3 protein: CASSPQGRGNQPQHF
D gene: .
clone size: .
J gene: TRBJ1-5
V gene: TRBV27

CDR3 DNA: TGTGCCAGCAGTTACTCGAAGGCGGACAGGGGTTTACCCCAGTACTTC
CDR3 protein: CASSYSKADRGLPQYF
D gene: TRBD1
clone size: once
J gene: TRBJ2-5
V gene: TRBV6-5

CDR3 DNA: TGTGCCAGCAGCCAGGGCTATACAGGGAGTGGTTCACCCCTCCACTTT
CDR3 protein: CASSQGYTGSGSPLHF
D gene: .
clone size: .
J gene: TRBJ1-6
V gene: TRBV3-1/TRBV3-2

CDR3 DNA: TGCGCCAGCAGCCAGGCCGGGACTACGCAAGAGACCCAGTACTTC
CDR3 protein: CASSQAGTTQETQYF
D gene: TRBD2
clone size: .
J gene: TRBJ2-5
V gene: TRBV4-1

CDR3 DNA: TGTGCCAGCCGGGGACTTATCGGACTAGCCGTGTCTACAGATACGCAGTATTTT
CDR3 protein: CASRGLIGLAVSTDTQYF
D gene: TRBD2
clone size: .
J gene: TRBJ2-3
V gene: TRBV27

CDR3 DNA: TGTGCCAGCAGCCGAAGGGGCGGGACAGCCTACGAGCAGTACTTC
CDR3 protein: CASSRRGGTAYEQYF
D gene: .
clone size: .
J gene: TRBJ2-7
V gene: TRBV3-1/TRBV3-2

CDR3 DNA: TGCAGTGCTCCTATTAATGAAGCTTTCTTT
CDR3 protein: CSAPINEAFF
D gene: .
clone size: .
J gene: TRBJ1-1
V gene: TRBV20-1

CDR3 DNA: TGTGCCAGCAGCCTTGGACAGCGGAAGGTACTTAGGGAGCTGTTTTTT
CDR3 protein: CASSLGQRKVLRELFF
D gene: .
clone size: .
J gene: TRBJ2-2
V gene: TRBV5-6

CDR3 DNA: TGTGCCAGCAGTTTGGCCAGGGGTTTGGGCGAAAAACTGTTTTTT
CDR3 protein: CASSLARGLGEKLFF
D gene: .
clone size: .
J gene: TRBJ1-4
V gene: TRBV28

CDR3 DNA: TGTGCCAGCAGGGACCTGGGACCCGTGGGGGGTGAGCAGTTCTTC
CDR3 protein: CASRDLGPVGGEQFF
D gene: .
clone size: .
J gene: TRBJ2-1
V gene: TRBV5-5

CDR3 DNA: TGTGCCATCAGTGGGACTGAAAATTCACCCCTCCACTTT
CDR3 protein: CAISGTENSPLHF
D gene: .
clone size: .
J gene: TRBJ1-6
V gene: TRBV10-3

CDR3 DNA: TGTGCCAGCAGTTTAGTTGGGCACAGTAGGAATGAGCAGTTCTTC
CDR3 protein: CASSLVGHSRNEQFF
D gene: .
clone size: .
J gene: TRBJ2-1
V gene: TRBV27

CDR3 DNA: TGTGCCAGCAGTTTTTTCCCCCGGGGACTTATCACAGATACGCAGTATTTT
CDR3 protein: CASSFFPRGLITDTQYF
D gene: .
clone size: .
J gene: TRBJ2-3
V gene: TRBV27

CDR3 DNA: TGTGCCAGCAGTTATGATCAGCCCCAGCATTTT
CDR3 protein: CASSYDQPQHF
D gene: .
clone size: .
J gene: TRBJ1-5
V gene: TRBV2

CDR3 DNA: TGTGCCAGCGCGACCGAAGGCAGCAGGATCGAGCAGTTCTTC
CDR3 protein: CASATEGSRIEQFF
D gene: .
clone size: .
J gene: TRBJ2-1
V gene: TRBV2

CDR3 DNA: TGCGCCAGCAGTTGGACAGGAGCTAGCACAGATACGCAGTATTTT
CDR3 protein: CASSWTGASTDTQYF
D gene: TRBD1
clone size: .
J gene: TRBJ2-3
V gene: TRBV10-1

CDR3 DNA: TGCGCCAGCAGCCCATTAGCGGGGGGCAACGGGGAGCTGTTTTTT
CDR3 protein: CASSPLAGGNGELFF
D gene: TRBD2
clone size: once
J gene: TRBJ2-2
V gene: TRBV5-1

CDR3 DNA: TGTGCCAGCAGTTACTCGATCACAGGGGGCACAGATACGCAGTATTTT
CDR3 protein: CASSYSITGGTDTQYF
D gene: TRBD1
clone size: .
J gene: TRBJ2-3
V gene: TRBV6-6

CDR3 DNA: TGTGCCAGCTCACGGACTAGCGGGGGGGATGAGCAGTTCTTC
CDR3 protein: CASSRTSGGDEQFF
D gene: TRBD2
clone size: once
J gene: TRBJ2-1
V gene: TRBV18

CDR3 DNA: TGCGCCAGCAGCCAACCCATCGGAGGCGCCCTTGCTAATGAAAAACTGTTTTTT
CDR3 protein: CASSQPIGGALANEKLFF
D gene: .
clone size: .
J gene: TRBJ1-4
V gene: TRBV4-1

CDR3 DNA: TGTGCCAGCAGTCAATTGCCCGGGACAGGGGGCCGGTACTATGGCTACACCTTC
CDR3 protein: CASSQLPGTGGRYYGYTF
D gene: TRBD1
clone size: .
J gene: TRBJ1-2
V gene: TRBV28

CDR3 DNA: TGTGCCATCAGTGTACAGGTTAATTCACCCCTCCACTTT
CDR3 protein: CAISVQVNSPLHF
D gene: .
clone size: .
J gene: TRBJ1-6
V gene: TRBV10-3

CDR3 DNA: TGTGCCTGGAGTCCACAGGGGAATCAGCCCCAGCATTTT
CDR3 protein: CAWSPQGNQPQHF
D gene: TRBD1
clone size: .
J gene: TRBJ1-5
V gene: TRBV30

CDR3 DNA: TGCGCCAGCAGCTTGTTGGCGGCGAGCTCCTACGAGCAGTACTTC
CDR3 protein: CASSLLAASSYEQYF
D gene: .
clone size: .
J gene: TRBJ2-7
V gene: TRBV5-1

CDR3 DNA: TGTGCCAGCAGTGAACAGGGGAGTACCGGGGAGCTGTTTTTT
CDR3 protein: CASSEQGSTGELFF
D gene: .
clone size: .
J gene: TRBJ2-2
V gene: TRBV2

CDR3 DNA: TGTGCCAGTAGCCATGGGGGGAACAGGGGCCAAGAGACCCAGTACTTC
CDR3 protein: CASSHGGNRGQETQYF
D gene: .
clone size: once
J gene: TRBJ2-5
V gene: TRBV19

CDR3 DNA: TGCGCCAGCAGCTTGAGGGCGGGTTCGCACGGAGAGACCCAGTACTTC
CDR3 protein: CASSLRAGSHGETQYF
D gene: .
clone size: .
J gene: TRBJ2-5
V gene: TRBV5-1

CDR3 DNA: TGTGCCAGCAGCTGGCGGGGGGCGGACTCAGATACGCAGTATTTT
CDR3 protein: CASSWRGADSDTQYF
D gene: TRBD2
clone size: .
J gene: TRBJ2-3
V gene: TRBV7-9

CDR3 DNA: TGCGCCAGCAGCTTGGGTAGGGGAGGCACTGAAGCTTTCTTT
CDR3 protein: CASSLGRGGTEAFF
D gene: .
clone size: .
J gene: TRBJ1-1
V gene: TRBV5-1

CDR3 DNA: TGTGCCAGCAGCTTAGATCGACTAGCGGGGGGGCTGGAATACAATGAGCAGTTCTTC
CDR3 protein: CASSLDRLAGGLEYNEQFF
D gene: TRBD2
clone size: .
J gene: TRBJ2-1
V gene: TRBV11-2

CDR3 DNA: TGCAGTGCTAGTCTACAGGGGGTTTCCAATTACTATGGCTACACCTTC
CDR3 protein: CSASLQGVSNYYGYTF
D gene: TRBD1
clone size: .
J gene: TRBJ1-2
V gene: TRBV20-1

CDR3 DNA: TGTGCCAGCAGCTTCATAGATTTACCCGAAGCTTTCTTT
CDR3 protein: CASSFIDLPEAFF
D gene: .
clone size: .
J gene: TRBJ1-1
V gene: TRBV7-9

CDR3 DNA: TGTGCCAGCAGTTACCCCGGACAGGGGCCCTACAATGAGCAGTTCTTC
CDR3 protein: CASSYPGQGPYNEQFF
D gene: TRBD1
clone size: .
J gene: TRBJ2-1
V gene: TRBV6-2/TRBV6-3

CDR3 DNA: TGTGCCAGCAGTGGGACAGGGGGCCGAAACGGGGAGCTGTTTTTT
CDR3 protein: CASSGTGGRNGELFF
D gene: TRBD1
clone size: .
J gene: TRBJ2-2
V gene: TRBV28

CDR3 DNA: TGTGCCAGCAGCCAAGCGCAGGGGATAAACACCGGGGAGCTGTTTTTT
CDR3 protein: CASSQAQGINTGELFF
D gene: .
clone size: few
J gene: TRBJ2-2
V gene: TRBV3-1/TRBV3-2

CDR3 DNA: TGTGCCAGCTCAACTGACAGGGTTAGCACAGATACGCAGTATTTT
CDR3 protein: CASSTDRVSTDTQYF
D gene: TRBD1
clone size: .
J gene: TRBJ2-3
V gene: TRBV18

CDR3 DNA: TGCGCCAGCAGCTTGGCCCTAGCGGGGAGGGATACGCAGTATTTT
CDR3 protein: CASSLALAGRDTQYF
D gene: TRBD2
clone size: .
J gene: TRBJ2-3
V gene: TRBV5-1

CDR3 DNA: TGTGCCAGCAGCCAGGCGGGCGGCGTTGGGCAGTACTTC
CDR3 protein: CASSQAGGVGQYF
D gene: .
clone size: once
J gene: TRBJ2-7
V gene: TRBV14

CDR3 DNA: TGCGCCAGCAGCTTAGGACAGCCAGACTCTGGAAACACCATATATTTT
CDR3 protein: CASSLGQPDSGNTIYF
D gene: .
clone size: once
J gene: TRBJ1-3
V gene: TRBV5-1